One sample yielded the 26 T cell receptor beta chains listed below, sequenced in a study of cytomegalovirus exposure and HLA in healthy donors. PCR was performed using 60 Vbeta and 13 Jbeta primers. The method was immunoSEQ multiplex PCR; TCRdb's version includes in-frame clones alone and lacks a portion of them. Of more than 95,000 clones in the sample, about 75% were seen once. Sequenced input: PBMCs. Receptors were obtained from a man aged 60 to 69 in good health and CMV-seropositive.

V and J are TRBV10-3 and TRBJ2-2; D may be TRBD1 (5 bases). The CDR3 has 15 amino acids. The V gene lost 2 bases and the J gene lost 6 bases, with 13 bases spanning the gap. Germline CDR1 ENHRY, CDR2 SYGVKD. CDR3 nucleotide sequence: TGTGCCATCAGTGAGAAAGGACATATATCCGGGGAGCTGTTTTTT. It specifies CAISEKGHISGELFF.

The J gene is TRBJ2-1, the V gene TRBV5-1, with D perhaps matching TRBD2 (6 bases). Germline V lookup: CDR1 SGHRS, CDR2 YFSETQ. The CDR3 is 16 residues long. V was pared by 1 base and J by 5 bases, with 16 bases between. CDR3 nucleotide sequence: TGCGCCAGCAGCTTGAAAGGAGGGGCCCTGGACAATGAGCAGTTCTTC. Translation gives CASSLKGGALDNEQFF.

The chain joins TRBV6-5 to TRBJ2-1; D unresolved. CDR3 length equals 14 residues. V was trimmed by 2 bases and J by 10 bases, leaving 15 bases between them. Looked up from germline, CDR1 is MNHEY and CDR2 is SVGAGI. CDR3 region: CASSYQEGSREQFF. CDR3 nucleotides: TGTGCCAGCAGTTACCAGGAAGGCAGTCGGGAGCAGTTCTTC.

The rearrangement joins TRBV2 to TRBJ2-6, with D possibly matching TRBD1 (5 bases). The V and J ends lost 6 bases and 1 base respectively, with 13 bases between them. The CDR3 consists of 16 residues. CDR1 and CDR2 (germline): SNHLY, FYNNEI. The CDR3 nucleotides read TGTGCCAGCAGGAAGGCAGGGTTTTCTGGGGCCAACGTCCTGACTTTC. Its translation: CASRKAGFSGANVLTF. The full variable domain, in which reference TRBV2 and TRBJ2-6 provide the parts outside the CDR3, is EPEVTQTPSHQVTQMGQEVILRCVPISNHLYFYWYRQILGQKVEFLVSFYNNEISEKSEIFDDQFSVERPDGSNFTLKIRSTKLEDSAMYFCASRKAGFSGANVLTFGAGSRLTVL.

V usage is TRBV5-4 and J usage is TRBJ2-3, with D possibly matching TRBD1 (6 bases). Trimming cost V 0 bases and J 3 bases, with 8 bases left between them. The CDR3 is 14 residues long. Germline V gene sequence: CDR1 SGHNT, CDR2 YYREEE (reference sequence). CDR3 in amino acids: CASSLEQGTDTQYF. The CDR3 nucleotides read TGTGCCAGCAGCTTGGAACAGGGAACAGATACGCAGTATTTT. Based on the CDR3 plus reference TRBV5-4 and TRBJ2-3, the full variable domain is ETGVTQSPTHLIKTRGQQVTLRCSSQSGHNTVSWYQQALGQGPQFIFQYYREEENGRGNFPPRFSGLQFPNYSSELNVNALELDDSALYLCASSLEQGTDTQYFGPGTRLTVL.

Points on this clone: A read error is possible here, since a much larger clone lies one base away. CDR3 sequence reads: CASSQGQGSEKLFF. CDR3 nucleotide sequence: TGTGCCAGCAGCCAGGGACAGGGGAGTGAAAAACTGTTTTTT. The gene calls are TRBV7-2 and TRBJ1-4; the match to TRBD1 covers 10 bases. There are 14 residues in the CDR3. Germline V CDR1 and CDR2: SGHTA, FQGNSA. Germline trimming cut 5 bases from V and 7 bases from J; bases unmatched to any gene: 4. Full variable domain (rest looked up from reference TRBV7-2 and TRBJ1-4): GAGVSQSPSNKVTEKGKDVELRCDPISGHTALYWYRQSLGQGLEFLIYFQGNSAPDKSGLPSDRFSAERTGGSVSTLTIQRTQQEDSAVYLCASSQGQGSEKLFFGSGTQLSVL.

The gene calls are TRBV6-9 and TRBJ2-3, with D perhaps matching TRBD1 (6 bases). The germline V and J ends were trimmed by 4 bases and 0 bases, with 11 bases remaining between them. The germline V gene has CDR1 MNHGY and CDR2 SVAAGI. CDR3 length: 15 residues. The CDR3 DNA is TGTGCCAGCAGTTGTCAGGGGCAGAGCACAGATACGCAGTATTTT. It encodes CASSCQGQSTDTQYF.

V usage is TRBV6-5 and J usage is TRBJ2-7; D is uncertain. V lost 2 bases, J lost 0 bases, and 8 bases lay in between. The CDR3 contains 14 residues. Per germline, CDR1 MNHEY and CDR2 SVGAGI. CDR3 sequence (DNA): TGTGCCAGCAGTTACATCGACACCTCCTACGAGCAGTACTTC. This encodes CASSYIDTSYEQYF.

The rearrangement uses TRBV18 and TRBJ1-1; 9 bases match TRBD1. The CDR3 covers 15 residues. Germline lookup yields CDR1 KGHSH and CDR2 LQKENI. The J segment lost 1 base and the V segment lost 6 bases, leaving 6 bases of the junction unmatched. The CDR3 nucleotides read TGTGCCAGCTCCCGCGGACAGGGGCAGAACACTGAAGCTTTCTTT. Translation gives CASSRGQGQNTEAFF.

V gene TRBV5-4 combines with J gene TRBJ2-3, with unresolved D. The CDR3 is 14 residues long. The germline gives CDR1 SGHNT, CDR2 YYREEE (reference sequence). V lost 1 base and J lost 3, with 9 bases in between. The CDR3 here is CASSLNYQTDTQYF. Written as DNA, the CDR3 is TGTGCCAGCAGCTTGAACTATCAAACAGATACGCAGTATTTT.

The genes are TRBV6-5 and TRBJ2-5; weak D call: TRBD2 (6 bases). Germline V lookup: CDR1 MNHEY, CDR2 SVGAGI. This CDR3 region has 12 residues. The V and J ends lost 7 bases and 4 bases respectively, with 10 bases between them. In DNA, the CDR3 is TGTGCCAGCACGGGGGTGGGAGAGACCCAGTACTTC. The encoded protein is CASTGVGETQYF.

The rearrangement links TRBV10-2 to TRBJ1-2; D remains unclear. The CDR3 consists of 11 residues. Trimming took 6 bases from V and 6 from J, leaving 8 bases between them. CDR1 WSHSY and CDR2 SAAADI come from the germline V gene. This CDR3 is CASSQSDGYTF. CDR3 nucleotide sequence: TGCGCCAGCAGCCAGAGCGATGGCTACACCTTC.

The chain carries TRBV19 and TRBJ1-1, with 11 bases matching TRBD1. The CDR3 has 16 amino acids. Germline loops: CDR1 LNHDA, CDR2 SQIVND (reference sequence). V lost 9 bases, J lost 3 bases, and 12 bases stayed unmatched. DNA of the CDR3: TGTGCCAGCACCCCTCGGGACAGGGGGTCAGACACTGAAGCTTTCTTT. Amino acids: CASTPRDRGSDTEAFF.

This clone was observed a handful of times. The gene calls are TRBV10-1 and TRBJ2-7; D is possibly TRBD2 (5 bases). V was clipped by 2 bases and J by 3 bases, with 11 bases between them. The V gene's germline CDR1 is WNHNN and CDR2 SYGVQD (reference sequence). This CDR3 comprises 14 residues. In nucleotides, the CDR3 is TGCGCCAGCAGTGAGGGACTTCTACTCTACGAGCAGTACTTC. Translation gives CASSEGLLLYEQYF.

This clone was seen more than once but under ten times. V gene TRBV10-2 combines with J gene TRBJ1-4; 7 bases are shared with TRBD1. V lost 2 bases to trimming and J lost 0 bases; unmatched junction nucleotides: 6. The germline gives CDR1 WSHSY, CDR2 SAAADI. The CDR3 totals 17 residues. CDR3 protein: CASSEPGDSPTNEKLFF. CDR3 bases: TGCGCCAGCAGTGAGCCAGGGGACAGCCCAACTAATGAAAAACTGTTTTTT.

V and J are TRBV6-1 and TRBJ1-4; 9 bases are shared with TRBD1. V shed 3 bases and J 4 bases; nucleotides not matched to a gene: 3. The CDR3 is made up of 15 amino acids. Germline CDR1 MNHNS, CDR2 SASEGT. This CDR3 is CASSEGQGDNEKLFF. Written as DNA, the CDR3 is TGTGCCAGCAGTGAGGGACAGGGCGATAATGAAAAACTGTTTTTT.

The CDR3: CASSSSTGGFGNEQFF. The CDR3 DNA reads TGTGCCAGCAGCTCCTCGACAGGGGGTTTCGGCAATGAGCAGTTCTTC. The chain carries TRBV11-2 and TRBJ2-1; 9 bases are a match to TRBD1. Germline CDR1 SGHAT, CDR2 FQNNGV. This CDR3 region has 16 residues. Trimming at V came to 4 bases and at J to 6 bases, leaving 10 bases not matched to a gene.

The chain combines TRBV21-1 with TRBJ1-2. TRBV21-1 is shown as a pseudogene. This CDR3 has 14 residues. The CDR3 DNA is TGTGCCAGCAGCAAAGGGGGGGAATTCGATGGCTACACCTTC. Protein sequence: CASSKGGEFDGYTF.

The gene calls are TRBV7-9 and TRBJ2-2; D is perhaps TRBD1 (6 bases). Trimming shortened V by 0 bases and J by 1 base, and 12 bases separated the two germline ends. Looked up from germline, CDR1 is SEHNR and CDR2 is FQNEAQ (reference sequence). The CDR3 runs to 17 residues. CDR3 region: CASSLASGTRNTGELFF. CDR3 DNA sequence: TGTGCCAGCAGCTTAGCGTCCGGGACAAGGAACACCGGGGAGCTGTTTTTT.

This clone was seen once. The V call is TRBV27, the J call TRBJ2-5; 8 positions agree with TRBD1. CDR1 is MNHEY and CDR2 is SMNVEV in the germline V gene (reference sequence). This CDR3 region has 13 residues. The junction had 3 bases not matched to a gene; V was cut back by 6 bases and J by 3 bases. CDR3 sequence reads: CASRGQVEETQYF. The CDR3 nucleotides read TGTGCCAGCAGGGGACAGGTAGAAGAGACCCAGTACTTC.

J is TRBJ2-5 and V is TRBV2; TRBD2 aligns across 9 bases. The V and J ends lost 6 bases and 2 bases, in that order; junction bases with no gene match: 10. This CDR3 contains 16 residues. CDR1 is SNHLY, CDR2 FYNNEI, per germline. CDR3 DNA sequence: TGTGCCAGCAGCCGAACAGGACTAGCGACGCAAGAGACCCAGTACTTC. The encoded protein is CASSRTGLATQETQYF. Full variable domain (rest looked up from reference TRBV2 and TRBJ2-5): EPEVTQTPSHQVTQMGQEVILRCVPISNHLYFYWYRQILGQKVEFLVSFYNNEISEKSEIFDDQFSVERPDGSNFTLKIRSTKLEDSAMYFCASSRTGLATQETQYFGPGTRLLVL.

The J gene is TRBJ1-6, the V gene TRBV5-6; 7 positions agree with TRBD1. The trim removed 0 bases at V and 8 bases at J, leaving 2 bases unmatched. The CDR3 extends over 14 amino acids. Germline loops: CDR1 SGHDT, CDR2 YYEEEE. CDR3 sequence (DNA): TGTGCCAGCAGCTTGGAAGGGGGCGATTCACCCCTCCACTTT. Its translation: CASSLEGGDSPLHF.

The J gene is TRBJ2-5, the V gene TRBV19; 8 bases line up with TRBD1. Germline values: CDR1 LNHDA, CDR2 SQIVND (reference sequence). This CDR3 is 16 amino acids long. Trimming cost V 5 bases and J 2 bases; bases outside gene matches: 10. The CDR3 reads CASSPGQGQRQETQYF. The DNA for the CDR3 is TGTGCCAGTAGTCCAGGACAGGGACAAAGGCAAGAGACCCAGTACTTC.

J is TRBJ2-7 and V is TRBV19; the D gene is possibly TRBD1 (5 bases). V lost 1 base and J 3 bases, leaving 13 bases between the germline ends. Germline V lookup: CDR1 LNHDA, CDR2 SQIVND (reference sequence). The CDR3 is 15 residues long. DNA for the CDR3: TGTGCCAGTAGTATAGGCGTAGGACAATTCTACGAGCAGTACTTC. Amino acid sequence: CASSIGVGQFYEQYF.

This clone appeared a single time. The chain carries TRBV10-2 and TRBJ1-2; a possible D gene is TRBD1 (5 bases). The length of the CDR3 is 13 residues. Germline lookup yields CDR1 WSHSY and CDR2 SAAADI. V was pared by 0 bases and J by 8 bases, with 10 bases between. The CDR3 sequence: CASSESTDGGYTF. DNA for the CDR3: TGCGCCAGCAGTGAGTCGACAGACGGAGGCTACACCTTC.

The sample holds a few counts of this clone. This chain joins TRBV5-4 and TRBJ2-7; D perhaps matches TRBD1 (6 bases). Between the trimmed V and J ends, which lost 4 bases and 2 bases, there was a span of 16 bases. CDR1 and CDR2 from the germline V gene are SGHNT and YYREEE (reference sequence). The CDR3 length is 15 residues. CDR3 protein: CASSDPRGSTYEQYF. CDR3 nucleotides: TGTGCCAGCAGCGACCCTAGGGGGTCTACCTACGAGCAGTACTTC.